The clone carrying this T cell receptor beta chain was picked up one time. This specimen comes from a study of blood T cell repertoires in COVID-19. Study context: The United States, Italy and Spain were the sources of the acute and convalescent COVID-19 samples. Sample material is recorded as cDNA or gDNA derived from T cells, B-cell-depleted T cells, or PBMCs.

Original handling: Reference gene primer amplification yielded estimated nucleated cell counts. Assay used: immunoSEQ multiplex PCR; TCRdb lists only in-frame clones, some missing. V and J calls and clone size come straight from that table; D and trimming were deduced from the DNA. Among some 55,000 clones listed, approximately 91% were seen once. Trimming pared 7 bases from V and 2 bases from J, leaving 16 bases between. CDR1 and CDR2 from the germline V gene are SQVTM and ANQGSEA. The CDR3 is 14 residues long. The material sequenced was peripheral blood. The gene calls are TRBV29-1 and TRBJ2-3; tentative D call: TRBD2 (5 bases). This clonotype was sampled from a human donor in a cohort sampled during active COVID-19. In DNA, the CDR3 is TGCAGCGCCGACCCCCTGAGGGCCACAGATACGCAGTATTTT. Its protein product is CSADPLRATDTQYF.